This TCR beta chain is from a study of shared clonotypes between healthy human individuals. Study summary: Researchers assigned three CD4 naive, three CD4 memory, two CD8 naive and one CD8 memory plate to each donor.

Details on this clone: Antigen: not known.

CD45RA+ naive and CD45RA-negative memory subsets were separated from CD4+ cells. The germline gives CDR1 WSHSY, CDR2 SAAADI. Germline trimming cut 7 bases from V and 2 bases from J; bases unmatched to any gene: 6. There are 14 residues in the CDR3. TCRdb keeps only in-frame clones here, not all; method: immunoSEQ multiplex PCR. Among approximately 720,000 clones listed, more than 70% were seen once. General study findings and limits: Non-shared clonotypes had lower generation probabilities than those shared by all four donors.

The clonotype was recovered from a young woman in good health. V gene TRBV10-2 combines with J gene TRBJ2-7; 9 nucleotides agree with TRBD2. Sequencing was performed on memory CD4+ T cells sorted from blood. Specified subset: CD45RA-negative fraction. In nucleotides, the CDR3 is TGCGCCAGCACCGGACTAGCGACGACCTACGAGCAGTACTTC. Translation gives CASTGLATTYEQYF.